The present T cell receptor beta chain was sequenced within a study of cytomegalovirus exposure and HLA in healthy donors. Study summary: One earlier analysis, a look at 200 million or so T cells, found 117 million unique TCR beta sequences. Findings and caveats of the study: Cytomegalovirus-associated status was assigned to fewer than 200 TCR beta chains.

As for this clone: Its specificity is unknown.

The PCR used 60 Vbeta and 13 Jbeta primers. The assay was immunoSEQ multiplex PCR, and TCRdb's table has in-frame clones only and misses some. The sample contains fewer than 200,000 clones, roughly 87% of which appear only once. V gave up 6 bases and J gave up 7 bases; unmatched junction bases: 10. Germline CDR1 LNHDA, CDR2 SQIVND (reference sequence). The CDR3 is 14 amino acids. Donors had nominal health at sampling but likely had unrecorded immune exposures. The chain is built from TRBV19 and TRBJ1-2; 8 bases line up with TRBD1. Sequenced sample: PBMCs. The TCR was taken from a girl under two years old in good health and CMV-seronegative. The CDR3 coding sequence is TGTGCCAGTAGCAGACAGGGGCACCCCCTTGGCTACACCTTC. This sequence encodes CASSRQGHPLGYTF. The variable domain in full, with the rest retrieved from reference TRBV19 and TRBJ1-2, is DGGITQSPKYLFRKEGQNVTLSCEQNLNHDAMYWYRQDPGQGLRLIYYSQIVNDFQKGDIAEGYSVSREKKESFPLTVTSAQKNPTAFYLCASSRQGHPLGYTFGSGTRLTVV.